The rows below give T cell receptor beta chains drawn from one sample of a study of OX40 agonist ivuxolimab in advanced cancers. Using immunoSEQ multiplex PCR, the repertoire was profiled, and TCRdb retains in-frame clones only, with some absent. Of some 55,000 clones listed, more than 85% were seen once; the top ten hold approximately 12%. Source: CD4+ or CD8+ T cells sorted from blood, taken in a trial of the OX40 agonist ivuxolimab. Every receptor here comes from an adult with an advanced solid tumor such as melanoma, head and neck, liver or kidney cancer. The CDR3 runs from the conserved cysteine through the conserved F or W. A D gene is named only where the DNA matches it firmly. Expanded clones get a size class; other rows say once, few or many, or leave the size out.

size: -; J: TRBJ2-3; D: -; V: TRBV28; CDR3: CASSPGGSADTQYF; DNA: TGTGCCAGCAGTCCTGGGGGGAGTGCAGATACGCAGTATTTT
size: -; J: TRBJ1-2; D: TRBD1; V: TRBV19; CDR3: CASSPGQGDYGYTF; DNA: TGTGCCAGTAGTCCGGGACAGGGGGACTATGGCTACACCTTC
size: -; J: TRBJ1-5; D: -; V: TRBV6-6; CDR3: CASARVGDQHF; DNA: TGTGCCAGCGCAAGGGTGGGAGACCAGCATTTT
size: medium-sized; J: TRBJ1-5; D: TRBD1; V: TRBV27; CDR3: CASSLGTGGSTIHQPQHF; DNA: TGTGCCAGCAGTTTAGGGACAGGGGGCTCAACTATCCATCAGCCCCAGCATTTT
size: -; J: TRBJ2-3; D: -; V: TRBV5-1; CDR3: CASSLSAYTDTQYF; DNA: TGCGCCAGCAGCTTGAGCGCCTACACAGATACGCAGTATTTT
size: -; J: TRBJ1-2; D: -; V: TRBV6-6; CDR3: CASKEEGRSGYTF; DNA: TGTGCCAGCAAAGAGGAGGGCAGGTCTGGCTACACCTTC
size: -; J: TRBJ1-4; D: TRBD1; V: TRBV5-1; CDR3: CASSLAGQGMDEKLFF; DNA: TGCGCCAGCAGCCTAGCCGGACAGGGTATGGATGAAAAACTGTTTTTT
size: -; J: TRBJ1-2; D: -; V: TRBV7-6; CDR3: CASSATGPYGYTF; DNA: TGTGCCAGCAGCGCGACGGGCCCTTATGGCTACACCTTC
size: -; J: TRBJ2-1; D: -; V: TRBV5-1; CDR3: CASSYGRGNNEQFF; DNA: TGCGCCAGCAGCTACGGCAGGGGTAACAATGAGCAGTTCTTC
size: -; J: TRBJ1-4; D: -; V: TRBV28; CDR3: CASSLYREKLFF; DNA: TGTGCCAGCAGTTTATATCGTGAAAAACTGTTTTTT
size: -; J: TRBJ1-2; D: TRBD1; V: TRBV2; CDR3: CASKPDRGAGYTF; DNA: TGTGCCAGCAAACCGGACAGGGGGGCTGGCTACACCTTC
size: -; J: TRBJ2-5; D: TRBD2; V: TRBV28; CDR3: CASSYTGTTGQETQYF; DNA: TGTGCCAGCAGTTACACCGGGACTACAGGACAAGAGACCCAGTACTTC
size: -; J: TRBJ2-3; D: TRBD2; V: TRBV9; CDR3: CASSFSGSLTDTQYF; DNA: TGTGCCAGCAGCTTCAGCGGGAGTCTCACAGATACGCAGTATTTT
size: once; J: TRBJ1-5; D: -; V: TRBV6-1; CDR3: CASSESWGNQPQHF; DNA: TGTGCCAGCAGTGAATCATGGGGAAATCAGCCCCAGCATTTT
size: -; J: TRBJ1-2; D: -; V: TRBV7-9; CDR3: CASSYDGRFWGYTF; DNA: TGTGCCAGCAGCTACGACGGAAGATTTTGGGGCTACACCTTC
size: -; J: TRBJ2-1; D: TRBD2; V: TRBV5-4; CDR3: CASSPAGGYNEQFF; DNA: TGTGCCAGCAGCCCCGCGGGGGGGTACAATGAGCAGTTCTTC
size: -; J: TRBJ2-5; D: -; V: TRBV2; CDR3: CAAGVLRETQYF; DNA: TGTGCCGCCGGGGTTCTTAGGGAGACCCAGTACTTC
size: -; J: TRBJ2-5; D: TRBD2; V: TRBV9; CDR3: CASSVGEAGGGQGTQYF; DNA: TGTGCCAGCAGCGTAGGGGAAGCGGGGGGCGGTCAGGGGACCCAGTACTTC
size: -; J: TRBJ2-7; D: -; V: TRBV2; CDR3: CASSAQTEQYF; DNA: TGTGCCAGCAGTGCCCAAACGGAGCAGTACTTC
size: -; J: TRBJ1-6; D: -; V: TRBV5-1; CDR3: CASSLAGNSPLHF; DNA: TGCGCCAGCAGCTTGGCTGGGAATTCACCCCTCCACTTT
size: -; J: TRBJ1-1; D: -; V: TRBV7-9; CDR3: CASSREMDTEAFF; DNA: TGTGCCAGCAGCAGGGAAATGGACACTGAAGCTTTCTTT
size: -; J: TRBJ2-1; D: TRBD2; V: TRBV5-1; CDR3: CASSLAGLAGDLQFF; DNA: TGCGCCAGCAGCTTGGCCGGACTAGCGGGAGATTTGCAGTTCTTC
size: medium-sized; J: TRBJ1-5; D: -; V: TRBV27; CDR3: CASSLGPHGNQPQHF; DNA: TGTGCCAGCAGCCTCGGACCTCACGGCAATCAGCCCCAGCATTTT
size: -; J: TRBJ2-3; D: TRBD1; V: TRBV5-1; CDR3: CASSSQGAWGDTQYF; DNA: TGCGCCAGCAGCTCACAGGGGGCTTGGGGAGATACGCAGTATTTT
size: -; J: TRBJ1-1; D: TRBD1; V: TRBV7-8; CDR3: CASSSLPGQGNTEAFF; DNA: TGTGCCAGCAGCTCCCTTCCGGGACAGGGGAACACTGAAGCTTTCTTT
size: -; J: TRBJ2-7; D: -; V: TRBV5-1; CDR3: CASRGSSYEQYF; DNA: TGCGCCAGCAGGGGGAGTAGCTACGAGCAGTACTTC
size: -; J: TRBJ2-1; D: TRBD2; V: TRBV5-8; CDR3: CASSLDRGGDYNEQFF; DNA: TGTGCCAGCAGCTTGGATCGCGGGGGGGACTACAATGAGCAGTTCTTC
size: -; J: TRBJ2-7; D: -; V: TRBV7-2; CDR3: CASSLDAASSYEQYF; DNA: TGTGCCAGCAGCTTAGATGCAGCCTCCTCCTACGAGCAGTACTTC
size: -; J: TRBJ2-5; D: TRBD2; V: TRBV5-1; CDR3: CASSFGTRETQYF; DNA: TGCGCCAGCAGCTTCGGGACTAGAGAGACCCAGTACTTC